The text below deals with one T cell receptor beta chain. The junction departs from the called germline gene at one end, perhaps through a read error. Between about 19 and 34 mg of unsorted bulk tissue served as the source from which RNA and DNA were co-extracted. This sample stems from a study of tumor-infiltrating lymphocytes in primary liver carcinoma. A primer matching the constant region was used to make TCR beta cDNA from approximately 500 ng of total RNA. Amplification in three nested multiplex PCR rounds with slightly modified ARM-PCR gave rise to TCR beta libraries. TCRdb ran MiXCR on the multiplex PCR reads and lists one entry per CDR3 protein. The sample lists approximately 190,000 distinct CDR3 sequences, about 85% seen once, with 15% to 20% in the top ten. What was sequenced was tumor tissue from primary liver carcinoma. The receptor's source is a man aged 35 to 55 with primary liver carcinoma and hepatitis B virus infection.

The CDR3 bases are TGTGCCAGCATCTTAGGGTCGAGCGACTACACCTTC. It specifies CASILGSSDYTF. V usage is TRBV11-1 and J usage is TRBJ1-2, with D unresolved. The CDR3 has 12 amino acids. The germline gives CDR1 SGHAT, CDR2 FQDESV (reference sequence).